These T cell receptor beta chains were read from a single sample in a study of beta chain features in type 1 diabetes. Method: immunoSEQ multiplex PCR; TCRdb's copy keeps in-frame clones and lacks some. Among approximately 730,000 clones listed, under 15% were seen once. The sample taken for sequencing was naive CD4+ T cells from blood. These receptor sequences come from a man between 18 and 29 years old with type 1 diabetes. The CDR3 runs from the conserved cysteine through the conserved F or W. Rows give clone size only sometimes, using once, few, many, or a class for an expanded clone.

few TRBJ2-1 TRBV7-9 CASSSTWTSGGRTNEQFF
. TRBJ2-5 TRBV5-1 CASSLAYLAGRQETQYF
. TRBJ2-3 TRBV7-2 CASSLARLGDTQYF
few TRBJ1-2 TRBV6-6 CASSPHGGAPRGYTF
few TRBJ2-5 TRBV5-6 CASSLVTGLQETQYF
few TRBJ2-2 TRBV4-1 CASSQATTNTGELFF
few TRBJ1-6 TRBV7-2 CASRPTGNGYNSPLHF
. TRBJ1-6 TRBV9 CASSTGTEANSPLHF
few TRBJ2-5 TRBV7-9 CASSLNIGRSETQYF
few TRBJ1-5 TRBV19 CASSPHGQPQHF
few TRBJ1-2 TRBV29-1 CSAAVVGGAGYTF
. TRBJ2-3 TRBV10-3 CAISGTSGGTDTQYF
few TRBJ2-7 TRBV5-6 CASSLRDSYEQYF
few TRBJ2-7 TRBV30 CAWSQGQGRGF